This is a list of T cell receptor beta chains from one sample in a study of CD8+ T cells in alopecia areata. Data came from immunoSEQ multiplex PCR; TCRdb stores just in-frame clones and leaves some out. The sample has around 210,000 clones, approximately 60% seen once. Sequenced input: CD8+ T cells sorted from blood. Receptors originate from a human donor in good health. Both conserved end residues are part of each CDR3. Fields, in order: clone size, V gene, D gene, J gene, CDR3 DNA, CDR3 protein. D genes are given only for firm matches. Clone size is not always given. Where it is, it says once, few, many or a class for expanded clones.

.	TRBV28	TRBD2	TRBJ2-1	TGTGCCAGCAGTTTATACGCTAGCGGGGGGATGAGCTCCTACAATGAGCAGTTCTTC	CASSLYASGGMSSYNEQFF
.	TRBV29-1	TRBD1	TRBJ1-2	TGCAGCGTTCCTACCACAGGGGGCCAGGGTGGCTACACCTTC	CSVPTTGGQGGYTF
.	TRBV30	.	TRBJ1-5	TGTGCCTGGAGTGTACAGGGAGAACAGCCCCAGCATTTT	CAWSVQGEQPQHF
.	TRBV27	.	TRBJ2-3	TGTGCCAGCAGTTTCAGATCACGAGATACGCAGTATTTT	CASSFRSRDTQYF
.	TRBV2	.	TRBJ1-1	TGTGCCAGCAAGAAGCGAGACAGAAACACTGAAGCTTTCTTT	CASKKRDRNTEAFF
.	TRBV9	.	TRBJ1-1	TGTGCCAGCAGCGTAGGAGCCGGGGGGCAAGGCACTGAAGCTTTCTTT	CASSVGAGGQGTEAFF
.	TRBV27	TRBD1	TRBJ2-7	TGTGCCAGCAGTTTCGGGACAGGCTACGAGCAGTACTTC	CASSFGTGYEQYF
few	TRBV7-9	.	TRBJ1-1	TGTGCCAGCACTATGGGGACTGAAGCTTTCTTT	CASTMGTEAFF
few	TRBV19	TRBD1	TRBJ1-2	TGTGCCAGTAGTCTAGGACAGGGGGATGGCTACACCTTC	CASSLGQGDGYTF
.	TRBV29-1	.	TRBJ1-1	TGCAGCGTTGTAGCCAGAAACACTGAAGCTTTCTTT	CSVVARNTEAFF
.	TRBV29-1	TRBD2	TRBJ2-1	TGCAGCGTAGCCCCCGGGGGGGAAGGCGATGAGCAGTTCTTC	CSVAPGGEGDEQFF
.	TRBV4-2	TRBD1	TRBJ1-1	TGTGCCAGCAGCCAAGATGGGACAGGGTTTATCACTGAAGCTTTCTTT	CASSQDGTGFITEAFF
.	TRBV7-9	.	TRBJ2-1	TGTGCCAGCATCAGCGAGGACAGAGAGCAGTTCTTC	CASISEDREQFF
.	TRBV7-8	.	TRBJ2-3	TGTGCCAGCAGCTTAGGCTCGAGGCGGGGCACAGATACGCAGTATTTT	CASSLGSRRGTDTQYF
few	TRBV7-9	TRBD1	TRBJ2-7	TGTGCCAGCAGCCTACCGGACAGGCACTACGAGCAGTACTTC	CASSLPDRHYEQYF
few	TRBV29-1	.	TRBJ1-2	TGCAGCGCCCCACGGGGGGTACGTGGCTACACCTTC	CSAPRGVRGYTF
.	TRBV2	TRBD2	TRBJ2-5	TGTGCCAGCAGTGAAAGAAGACTAGCGGGGGTGTACCAAGAGACCCAGTACTTC	CASSERRLAGVYQETQYF
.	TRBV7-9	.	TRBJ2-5	TGTGCCAGCAGCCCGTGGACTGGAGAAGAGACCCAGTACTTC	CASSPWTGEETQYF
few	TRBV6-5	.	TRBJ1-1	TGTGCCAGCGGGGGATTGAACACTGAAGCTTTCTTT	CASGGLNTEAFF
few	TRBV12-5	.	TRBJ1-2	TGTGCTAGTGGTTTCTCCCCCGGGTACAACTATGGCTACACCTTC	CASGFSPGYNYGYTF
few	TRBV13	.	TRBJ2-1	TGTGCCAGCAGCCCGGGACAATTCAATGAGCAGTTCTTC	CASSPGQFNEQFF
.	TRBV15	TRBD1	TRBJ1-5	TGTGCCACCACCTGGGACAGGGGGCCTCAGCCCCAGCATTTT	CATTWDRGPQPQHF
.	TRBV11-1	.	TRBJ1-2	TGTGCCAGCAGTGATATCCCTGCGGATAACTATGGCTACACCTTC	CASSDIPADNYGYTF
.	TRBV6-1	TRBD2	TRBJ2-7	TGTGCCAGCAGCCCACTAGCGGGGGAATTTGCAGGGCAGTACTTC	CASSPLAGEFAGQYF
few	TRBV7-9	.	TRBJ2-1	TGTGCCAGCAGCTCCTTCGAGCAGGGGCGCTACAATGAGCAGTTCTTC	CASSSFEQGRYNEQFF
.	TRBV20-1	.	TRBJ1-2	TGCAGTGCCATGTTTCGCTATGGCTACACCTTC	CSAMFRYGYTF
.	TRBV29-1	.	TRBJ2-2	TGCAGCGGGACAGAGAACACCGGGGAGCTGTTTTTT	CSGTENTGELFF
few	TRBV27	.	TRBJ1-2	TGTGCCAGCAGAGACCTGACAGGCAACTATGGCTACACCTTC	CASRDLTGNYGYTF
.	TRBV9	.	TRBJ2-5	TGTGCCAGCAGCGAGGGGGTAGCGGCCCAAGAGACCCAGTACTTC	CASSEGVAAQETQYF
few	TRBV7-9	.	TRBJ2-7	TGTGCCAGCAGCTTATCGAGTGGTCCGTACGCCGAGCAGTACTTC	CASSLSSGPYAEQYF
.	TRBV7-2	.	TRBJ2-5	TGTGCCAGCAGCTTAGGAGGGGGGCCCCAAGAGACCCAGTACTTC	CASSLGGGPQETQYF
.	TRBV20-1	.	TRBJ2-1	TGCAGTGCTTCTTTAAGTAATGAGCAGTTCTTC	CSASLSNEQFF
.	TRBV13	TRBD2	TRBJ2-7	TGTGCCAGCAGCTTAGGGCGGGGGGCCTACGAGCAGTACTTC	CASSLGRGAYEQYF
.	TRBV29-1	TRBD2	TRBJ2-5	TGCAGCGTCCCGGGACTAGCGGGAGAGACCCAGTACTTC	CSVPGLAGETQYF
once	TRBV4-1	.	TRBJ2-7	TGCGCCAGCAGCCAAGGGACAGTCTCCTACGAGCAGTACTTC	CASSQGTVSYEQYF
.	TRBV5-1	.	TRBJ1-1	TGCGCCAGCAGCTCGGGGGTCTCTGAAGCTTTCTTT	CASSSGVSEAFF
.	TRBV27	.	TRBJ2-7	TGTGCCAGCAGTTGGGACCTGACCTACGAGCAGTACTTC	CASSWDLTYEQYF
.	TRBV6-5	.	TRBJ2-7	TGTGCCACGAGCCCTTGGCAGGGGACCAACGAGCAGTACTTC	CATSPWQGTNEQYF
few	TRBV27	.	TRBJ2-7	TGTGCCAGCAGTTTTATAGGGAACTACGAGCAGTACTTC	CASSFIGNYEQYF
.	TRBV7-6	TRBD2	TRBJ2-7	TGTGCCAGCAGTCGGTATGGGGGGGGCGAGCAGTACTTC	CASSRYGGGEQYF
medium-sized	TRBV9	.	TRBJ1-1	TGTGCCAGCAGCCCTAAACCGGGACCATCCGCTGAAGCTTTCTTT	CASSPKPGPSAEAFF
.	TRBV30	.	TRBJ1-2	TGTGCCTGGTATACGGGGCCCAGTTTTGGCTACACCTTC	CAWYTGPSFGYTF
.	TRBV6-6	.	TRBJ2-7	TGTGCCAGCAGTTACTCCACGGGCTTCACCTACGAGCAGTACTTC	CASSYSTGFTYEQYF
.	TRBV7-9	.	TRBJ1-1	TGTGCCAGCAGCCCCCAGGTGATGAACACTGAAGCTTTCTTT	CASSPQVMNTEAFF
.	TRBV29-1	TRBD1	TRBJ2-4	TGCAGCGTTCAGGGGGCGAACATTCAGTACTTC	CSVQGANIQYF
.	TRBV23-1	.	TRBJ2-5	TGCGCCAGCAGTCCCCCCAGACAGGTCTTGGGGTACTTC	CASSPPRQVLGYF
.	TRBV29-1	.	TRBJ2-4	TGCAGCGTTGCGCCGCCCGCGGGCATTCAGTACTTC	CSVAPPAGIQYF
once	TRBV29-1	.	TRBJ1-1	TGCAGCGTTGAAAGGATGAACACTGAAGCTTTCTTT	CSVERMNTEAFF
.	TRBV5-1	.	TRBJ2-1	TGCGCCAGCCGGGTACTTCGGCGACCCGATGAGCAGTTCTTC	CASRVLRRPDEQFF
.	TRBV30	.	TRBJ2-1	TGTGCCTGGAGTAAGATGAGGGAGCAGTTCTTC	CAWSKMREQFF
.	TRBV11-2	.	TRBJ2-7	TGTGCCAGCAGCTTAGCTGGGGGCAGGTCCGACGAGCAGTACTTC	CASSLAGGRSDEQYF
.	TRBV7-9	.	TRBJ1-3	TGTGCCAGCAGCTTAGCGTATGGGGACCGGGGAAACACCATATATTTT	CASSLAYGDRGNTIYF
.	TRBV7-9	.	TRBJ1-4	TGTGCCAGCAGCCTAGGGGGGTACGGACGGCATAATGAAAAACTGTTTTTT	CASSLGGYGRHNEKLFF
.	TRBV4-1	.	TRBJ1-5	TGCGCCAGCAGCCGTCGACAGGCTAGCAATCAGCCCCAGCATTTT	CASSRRQASNQPQHF
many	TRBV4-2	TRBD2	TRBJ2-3	TGTGCCAGCAGCCAAGATGTCCCCAGCGGGGGGCGCACAGATACGCAGTATTTT	CASSQDVPSGGRTDTQYF
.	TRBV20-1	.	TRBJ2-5	TGCAGTGCTAGAGATCTGAGGGGGTGGGACTTC	CSARDLRGWDF
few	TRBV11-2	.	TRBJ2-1	TGTGCCAGCAGCCACGTGGCAGACAATGAGCAGTTCTTC	CASSHVADNEQFF
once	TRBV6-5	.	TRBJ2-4	TGTGCCAGCAGTCCCTCCGGAACCAAAAACATTCAGTACTTC	CASSPSGTKNIQYF
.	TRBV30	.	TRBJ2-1	TGTGCCTGGAGTGACGACTACAATGAGCAGTTCTTC	CAWSDDYNEQFF
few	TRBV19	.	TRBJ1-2	TGTGCCAGTAGTACCCTTGACGGGTTGCTCGGCTACACCTTC	CASSTLDGLLGYTF